A selection of T cell receptor beta chains follows, all from one sample in a study of cytomegalovirus exposure and HLA in healthy donors. Profiled with immunoSEQ multiplex PCR; TCRdb holds only in-frame clones, not every one. In the table there are around 130,000 clones, around 83% of which are singletons. Material for sequencing was PBMCs. These receptor sequences come from a girl aged 2 to 10 in good health and CMV-seronegative. Both conserved end residues are part of each CDR3. The order of the fields is CDR3 length, D gene, V gene, J gene, clone size, CDR3 protein, CDR3 DNA. The D gene is left open where the match is weak. Expanded clones get a size class; other rows say once, few or many, or leave the size out.

cdr3_length: 16
d_call: -
v_call: TRBV9
j_call: TRBJ1-4
clone_size: -
cdr3_aa: CASSVGSTGLGEKLFF
cdr3_nt: TGTGCCAGCAGCGTAGGCTCAACGGGGTTAGGTGAAAAACTGTTTTTT

cdr3_length: 15
d_call: -
v_call: TRBV5-1
j_call: TRBJ1-1
clone_size: -
cdr3_aa: CASSLAGRGNTEAFF
cdr3_nt: TGCGCCAGCAGCTTGGCAGGGAGGGGTAACACTGAAGCTTTCTTT

cdr3_length: 14
d_call: TRBD2
v_call: TRBV7-7
j_call: TRBJ2-5
clone_size: -
cdr3_aa: CASSQGLVKETQYF
cdr3_nt: TGTGCCAGCAGCCAGGGACTAGTTAAAGAGACCCAGTACTTC

cdr3_length: 14
d_call: -
v_call: TRBV7-7
j_call: TRBJ2-1
clone_size: once
cdr3_aa: CASSLIGRDNEQFF
cdr3_nt: TGTGCCAGCAGCTTGATCGGCCGGGACAATGAGCAGTTCTTC

cdr3_length: 15
d_call: TRBD1
v_call: TRBV7-9
j_call: TRBJ2-3
clone_size: -
cdr3_aa: CASRGVTGGQDTQYF
cdr3_nt: TGTGCCAGCAGGGGAGTTACAGGGGGACAAGATACGCAGTATTTT

cdr3_length: 14
d_call: -
v_call: TRBV5-1
j_call: TRBJ1-2
clone_size: once
cdr3_aa: CASSWRGDNYGYTF
cdr3_nt: TGCGCCAGCAGCTGGCGGGGGGATAACTATGGCTACACCTTC

cdr3_length: 12
d_call: -
v_call: TRBV7-2
j_call: TRBJ2-1
clone_size: -
cdr3_aa: CASSPVRDEQFF
cdr3_nt: TGTGCCAGCAGTCCTGTTCGGGATGAGCAGTTCTTC

cdr3_length: 14
d_call: -
v_call: TRBV28
j_call: TRBJ1-6
clone_size: -
cdr3_aa: CASSLWTENSPLHF
cdr3_nt: TGTGCCAGCAGTTTATGGACTGAGAATTCACCCCTCCACTTT

cdr3_length: 14
d_call: -
v_call: TRBV29-1
j_call: TRBJ2-7
clone_size: -
cdr3_aa: CSVGHQGSRGEQYF
cdr3_nt: TGCAGCGTAGGGCATCAGGGGAGTCGAGGGGAGCAGTACTTC

cdr3_length: 16
d_call: TRBD2
v_call: TRBV6-5
j_call: TRBJ2-7
clone_size: -
cdr3_aa: CASSYSRPGLRMEQYF
cdr3_nt: TGTGCCAGCAGTTACTCACGACCGGGACTACGAATGGAGCAGTACTTC

cdr3_length: 14
d_call: TRBD1
v_call: TRBV19
j_call: TRBJ1-1
clone_size: -
cdr3_aa: CASSRRTGNTEAFF
cdr3_nt: TGTGCCAGTAGTAGGAGGACAGGGAACACTGAAGCTTTCTTT

cdr3_length: 12
d_call: -
v_call: TRBV29-1
j_call: TRBJ1-3
clone_size: -
cdr3_aa: CSVSVAGNTIYF
cdr3_nt: TGCAGCGTAAGTGTAGCTGGAAACACCATATATTTT

cdr3_length: 15
d_call: -
v_call: TRBV6-1
j_call: TRBJ2-1
clone_size: -
cdr3_aa: CASSGLARRRNEQFF
cdr3_nt: TGTGCCAGCAGTGGTCTAGCCAGGCGGCGGAATGAGCAGTTCTTC

cdr3_length: 15
d_call: TRBD2
v_call: TRBV11-2
j_call: TRBJ2-5
clone_size: once
cdr3_aa: CASSRRLAGQETQYF
cdr3_nt: TGTGCCAGCAGCAGACGACTAGCGGGCCAAGAGACCCAGTACTTC

cdr3_length: 16
d_call: -
v_call: TRBV5-1
j_call: TRBJ1-1
clone_size: -
cdr3_aa: CASSRDGGMEDTEAFF
cdr3_nt: TGCGCCAGCAGCCGGGACGGGGGGATGGAGGACACTGAAGCTTTCTTT

cdr3_length: 15
d_call: -
v_call: TRBV6-5
j_call: TRBJ2-1
clone_size: -
cdr3_aa: CASSYTGSSYNEQFF
cdr3_nt: TGTGCCAGCAGTTATACCGGGAGCTCCTACAATGAGCAGTTCTTC

cdr3_length: 13
d_call: -
v_call: TRBV4-1
j_call: TRBJ1-1
clone_size: -
cdr3_aa: CASSLSGRTEAFF
cdr3_nt: TGCGCCAGCAGCCTGTCAGGGCGGACTGAAGCTTTCTTT

cdr3_length: 14
d_call: -
v_call: TRBV28
j_call: TRBJ1-2
clone_size: -
cdr3_aa: CASSLLTEIYGYTF
cdr3_nt: TGTGCCAGCAGTTTGTTGACGGAGATATATGGCTACACCTTC